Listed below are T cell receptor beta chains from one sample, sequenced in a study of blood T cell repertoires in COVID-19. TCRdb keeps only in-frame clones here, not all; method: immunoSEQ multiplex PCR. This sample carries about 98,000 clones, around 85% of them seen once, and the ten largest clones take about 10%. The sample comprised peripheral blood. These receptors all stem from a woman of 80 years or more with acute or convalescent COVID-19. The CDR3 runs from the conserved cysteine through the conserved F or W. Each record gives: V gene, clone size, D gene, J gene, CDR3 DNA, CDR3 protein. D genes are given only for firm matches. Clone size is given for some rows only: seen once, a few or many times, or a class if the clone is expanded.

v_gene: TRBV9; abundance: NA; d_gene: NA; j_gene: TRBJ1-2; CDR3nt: TGTGCCAGCAGCGGGGAAGAGGGCTATGGCTACACCTTC; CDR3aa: CASSGEEGYGYTF
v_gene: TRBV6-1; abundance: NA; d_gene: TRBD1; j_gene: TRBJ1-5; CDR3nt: TGTGCCAGCAGTGCAACCCGGGACAGTGGGTATAGCAATCAGCCCCAGCATTTT; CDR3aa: CASSATRDSGYSNQPQHF
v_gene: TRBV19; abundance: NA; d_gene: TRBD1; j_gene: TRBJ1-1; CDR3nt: TGTGCCAGTAGTATTTCAGGGGGCAAGGCTGAAGCTTTCTTT; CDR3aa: CASSISGGKAEAFF
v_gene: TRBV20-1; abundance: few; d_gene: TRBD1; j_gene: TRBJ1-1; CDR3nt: TGCAGTGCTAGTCATGCGTCAGGGGGGTTCACTGAAGCTTTCTTT; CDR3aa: CSASHASGGFTEAFF
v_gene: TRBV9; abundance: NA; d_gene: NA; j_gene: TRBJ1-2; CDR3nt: TGTGCCAGCAGCGTAGCGTCAGGGGAACATGGCTACACCTTC; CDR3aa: CASSVASGEHGYTF
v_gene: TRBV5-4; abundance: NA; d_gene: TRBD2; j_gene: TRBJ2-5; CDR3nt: TGTGCCAGCAGCTTTCCCGGGACTAGCGTCAGAGAGACCCAGTACTTC; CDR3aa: CASSFPGTSVRETQYF
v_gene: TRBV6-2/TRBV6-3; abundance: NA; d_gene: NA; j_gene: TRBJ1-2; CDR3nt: TGTGCCAGCAGTTACGTACAGGATTTAGGCTATGGCTACACCTTC; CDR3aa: CASSYVQDLGYGYTF
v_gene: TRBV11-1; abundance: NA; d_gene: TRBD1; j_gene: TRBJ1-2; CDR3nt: TGTGCCAGCAGCCGAACCGACAGGGACGGCTACACCTTC; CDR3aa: CASSRTDRDGYTF
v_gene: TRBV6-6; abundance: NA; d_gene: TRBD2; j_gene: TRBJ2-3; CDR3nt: TGTGCCAGCAGTCGTCAAAGCCTAGCGGGGGGTGGGGATACGCAGTATTTT; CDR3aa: CASSRQSLAGGGDTQYF
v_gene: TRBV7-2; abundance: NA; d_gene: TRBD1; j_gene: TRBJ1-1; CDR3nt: TGTGCCAGCAGCTTATGGGACAGGCCTCGGGCTGAAGCTTTCTTT; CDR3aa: CASSLWDRPRAEAFF
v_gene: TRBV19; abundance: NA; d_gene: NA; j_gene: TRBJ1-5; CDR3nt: TGTGCCAGCCGGGACACCAATCAGCCCCAGCATTTT; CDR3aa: CASRDTNQPQHF
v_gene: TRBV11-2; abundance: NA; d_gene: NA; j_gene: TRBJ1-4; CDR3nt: TGTGCCAGCGGGGGGACTGAAAAACTGTTTTTT; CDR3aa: CASGGTEKLFF
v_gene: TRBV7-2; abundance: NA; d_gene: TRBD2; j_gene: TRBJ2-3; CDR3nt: TGTGCCAGCAGCCCCAAGACTAGCGGGGGGAATACGCAGTATTTT; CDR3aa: CASSPKTSGGNTQYF
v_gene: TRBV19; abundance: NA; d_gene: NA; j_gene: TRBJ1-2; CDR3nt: TGTGCCAGTAGTATATCCGTGACAGCTCCAGAGTTCAAAGGATATGGCTACACCTTC; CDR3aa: CASSISVTAPEFKGYGYTF
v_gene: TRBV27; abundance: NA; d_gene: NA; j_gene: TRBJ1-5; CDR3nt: TGTGCCAGCAGTTTAGAGGGATCCAATCAGCCCCAGCATTTT; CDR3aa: CASSLEGSNQPQHF
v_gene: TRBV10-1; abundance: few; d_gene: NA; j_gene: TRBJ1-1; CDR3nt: TGCGCCAGTTCGGAACAGAAGAACACTGAAGCTTTCTTT; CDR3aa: CASSEQKNTEAFF
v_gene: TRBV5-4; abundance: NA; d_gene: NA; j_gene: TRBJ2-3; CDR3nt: TGTGCCAGCAGCTTCGGGGACACAGATACGCAGTATTTT; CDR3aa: CASSFGDTDTQYF
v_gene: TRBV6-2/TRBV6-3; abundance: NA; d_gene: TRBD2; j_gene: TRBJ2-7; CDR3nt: TGTGCCAGCAGTTACTCGACAGGACTAGCTCACGAGCAGTACTTC; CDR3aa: CASSYSTGLAHEQYF
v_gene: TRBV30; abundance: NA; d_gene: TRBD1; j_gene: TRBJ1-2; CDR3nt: TGTGCCTGGGACATCACAGGGGGCGGGAGCTACACCTTC; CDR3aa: CAWDITGGGSYTF
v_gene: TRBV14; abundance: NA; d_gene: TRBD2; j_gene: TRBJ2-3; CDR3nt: TGTGCCAGCAGCCAAGGCGGACTGGGAGGGGATACGCAGTATTTT; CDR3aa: CASSQGGLGGDTQYF
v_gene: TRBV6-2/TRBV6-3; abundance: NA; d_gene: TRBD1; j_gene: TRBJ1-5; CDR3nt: TGTGCCAGCAGTAAAAACAGGGGGCCTAGCAATCAGCCCCAGCATTTT; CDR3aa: CASSKNRGPSNQPQHF
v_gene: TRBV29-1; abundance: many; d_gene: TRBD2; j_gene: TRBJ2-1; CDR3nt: TGCAGCGTTGAAGGGGTAGCGGGAGAGCAGTTCTTC; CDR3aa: CSVEGVAGEQFF
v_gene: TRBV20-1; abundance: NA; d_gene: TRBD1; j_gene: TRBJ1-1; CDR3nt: TGCAGTGCTAGTCATACAGGGGGCTGGAACACTGAAGCTTTCTTT; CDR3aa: CSASHTGGWNTEAFF
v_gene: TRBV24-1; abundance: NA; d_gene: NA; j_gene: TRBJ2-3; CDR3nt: TGTGCCACCAGTGATCGGGACATAGGAACAGATACGCAGTATTTT; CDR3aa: CATSDRDIGTDTQYF
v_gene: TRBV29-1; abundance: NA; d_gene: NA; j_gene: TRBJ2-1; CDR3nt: TGCAGCGTTTCGAGCAGCGGGCTAAACTCCTACAATGAGCAGTTCTTC; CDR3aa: CSVSSSGLNSYNEQFF
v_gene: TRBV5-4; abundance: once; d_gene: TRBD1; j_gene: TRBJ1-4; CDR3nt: TGTGCCAGCAGCTTAGGGACAGCGGGTGGGGAAAAACTGTTTTTT; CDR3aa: CASSLGTAGGEKLFF
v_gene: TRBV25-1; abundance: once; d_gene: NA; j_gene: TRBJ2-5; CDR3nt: TGTGCCAGCAGTGAAAGGGGAAATCAAGAGACCCAGTACTTC; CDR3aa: CASSERGNQETQYF
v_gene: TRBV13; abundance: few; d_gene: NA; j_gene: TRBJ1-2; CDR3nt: TGTGCCAGCAGCTCCTTGACAGGCCCGCGGTATGGCTACACCTTC; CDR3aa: CASSSLTGPRYGYTF
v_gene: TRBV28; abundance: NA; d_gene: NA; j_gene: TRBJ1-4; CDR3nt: TGTGCCAGCAGTTTGGGGCGCAGACTGATCGAAAAACTGTTTTTT; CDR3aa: CASSLGRRLIEKLFF
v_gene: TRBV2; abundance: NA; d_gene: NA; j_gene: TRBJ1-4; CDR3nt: TGTGCCAGCACACAGGGCTTTGGCGAAAAACTGTTTTTT; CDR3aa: CASTQGFGEKLFF
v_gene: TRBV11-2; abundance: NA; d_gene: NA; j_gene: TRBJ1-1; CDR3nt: TGTGCCAGCAGCTCGGGACACCAAAACACTGAAGCTTTCTTT; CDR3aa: CASSSGHQNTEAFF
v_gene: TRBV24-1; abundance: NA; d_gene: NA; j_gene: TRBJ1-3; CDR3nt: TGTGCCACCAGTGATTCGAACGTCCGGGGGAATACGGGAAACACCATATATTTT; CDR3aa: CATSDSNVRGNTGNTIYF
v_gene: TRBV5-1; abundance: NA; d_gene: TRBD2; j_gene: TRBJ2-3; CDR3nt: TGCGCCAGCAGCTTACGGGCGGGGGTTTCAGATACGCAGTATTTT; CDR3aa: CASSLRAGVSDTQYF
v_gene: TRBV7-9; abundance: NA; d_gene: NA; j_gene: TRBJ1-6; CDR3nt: TGTGCCAGCAGCTTAGACTTCTCATGGGGCACAGGGATTAATTCACCCCTCCACTTT; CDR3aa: CASSLDFSWGTGINSPLHF
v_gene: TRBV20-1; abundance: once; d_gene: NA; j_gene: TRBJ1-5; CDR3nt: TGCAGTGCTAGTCTTAATAGCAATCAGCCCCAGCATTTT; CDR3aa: CSASLNSNQPQHF
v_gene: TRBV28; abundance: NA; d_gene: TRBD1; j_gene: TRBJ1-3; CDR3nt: TGTGCCAGCAGTTTAGGACAGGTCTCTGGAAACACCATATATTTT; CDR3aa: CASSLGQVSGNTIYF
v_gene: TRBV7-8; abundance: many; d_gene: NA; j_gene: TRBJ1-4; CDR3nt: TGTGCCAGCAGCTTAGCGGTGGGAGGGAAAAATGAAAAACTGTTTTTT; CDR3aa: CASSLAVGGKNEKLFF
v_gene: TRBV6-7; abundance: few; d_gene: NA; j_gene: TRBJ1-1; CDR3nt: TGTGCCAGCAGTCCGACTCCTTGGACTGAAGCTTTCTTT; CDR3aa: CASSPTPWTEAFF
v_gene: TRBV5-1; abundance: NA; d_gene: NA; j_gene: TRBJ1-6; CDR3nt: TGCGCCAGCAGCAAGGACAGAAGGAATAATTCACCCCTCCACTTT; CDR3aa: CASSKDRRNNSPLHF
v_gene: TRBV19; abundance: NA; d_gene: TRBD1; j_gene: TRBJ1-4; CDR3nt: TGTGCCAGTAGTAGCACGGACAGGGTACGGAATGAAAAACTGTTTTTT; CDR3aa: CASSSTDRVRNEKLFF
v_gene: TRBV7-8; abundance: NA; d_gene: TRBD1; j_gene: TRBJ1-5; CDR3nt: TGTGCCAGCAGCTCCGGAAGAAGACAGGGGGTCAGTCAGCCCCAGCATTTT; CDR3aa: CASSSGRRQGVSQPQHF
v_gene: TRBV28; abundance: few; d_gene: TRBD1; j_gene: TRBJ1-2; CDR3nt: TGTGCCAGCAGTTATATCAGGACAGGGGGCGGCTATGGCTACACCTTC; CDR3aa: CASSYIRTGGGYGYTF
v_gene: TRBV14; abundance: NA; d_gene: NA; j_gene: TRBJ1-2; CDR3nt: TGTGCCAGCAGCCACGGACACATCGGCTACACCTTC; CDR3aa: CASSHGHIGYTF
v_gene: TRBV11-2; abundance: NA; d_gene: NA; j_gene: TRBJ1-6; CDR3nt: TGTGCCAGCAGCCCCTCCCAGGGACACTATAATTCACCCCTCCACTTT; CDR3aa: CASSPSQGHYNSPLHF
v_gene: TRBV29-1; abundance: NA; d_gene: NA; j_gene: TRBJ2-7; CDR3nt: TGCAGCGTTGATAGTCAGGGACTTGGCACCTACGAGCAGTACTTC; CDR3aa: CSVDSQGLGTYEQYF
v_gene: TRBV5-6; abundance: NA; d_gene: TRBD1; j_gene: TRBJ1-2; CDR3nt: TGTGCCAGCAGCCGAAGGGACAGTTTATATGGCTACACCTTC; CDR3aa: CASSRRDSLYGYTF
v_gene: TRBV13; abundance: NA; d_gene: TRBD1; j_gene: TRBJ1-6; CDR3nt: TGTGCCAGCAGCTTAGGACAGGGGGCACGAAATTCACCCCTCCACTTT; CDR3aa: CASSLGQGARNSPLHF
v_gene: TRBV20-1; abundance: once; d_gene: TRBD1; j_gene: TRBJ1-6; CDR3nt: TGCAGTGCTAGTGCAGACAGGGGGATACCCCTCCACTTT; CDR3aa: CSASADRGIPLHF
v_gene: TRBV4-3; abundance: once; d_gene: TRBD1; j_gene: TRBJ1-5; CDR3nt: TGCGCCAGCAGCCAAGACTACGGGACAGACTGCAATCAGCCCCAGCATTTT; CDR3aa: CASSQDYGTDCNQPQHF
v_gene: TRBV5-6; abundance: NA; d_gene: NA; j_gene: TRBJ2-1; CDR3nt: TGTGCCAGCAGCTTGAGGCTAGGGGCTCGGAATGAGCAGTTCTTC; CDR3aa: CASSLRLGARNEQFF
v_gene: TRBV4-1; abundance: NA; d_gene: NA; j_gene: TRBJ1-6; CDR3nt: TGCGCCAGCAGCCAAGACAGGGCAAATAATTCACCCCTCCACTTT; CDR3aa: CASSQDRANNSPLHF
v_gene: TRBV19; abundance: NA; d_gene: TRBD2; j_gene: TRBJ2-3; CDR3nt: TGTGCCAGTAGTATCCCCCTAGCGGGGGGAGCAAATACGCAGTATTTT; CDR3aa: CASSIPLAGGANTQYF
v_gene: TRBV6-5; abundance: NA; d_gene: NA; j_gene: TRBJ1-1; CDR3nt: TGTGCCAGCAGTTACTCGCCCAGGGACACTGAAGCTTTCTTT; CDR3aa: CASSYSPRDTEAFF
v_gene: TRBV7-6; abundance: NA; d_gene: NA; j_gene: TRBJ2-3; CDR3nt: TGTGCCAGCAGCTTGGGCTACACAGATACGCAGTATTTT; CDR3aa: CASSLGYTDTQYF